The 20 T cell receptor beta chains reported below all come from one sample, sequenced in a study of T cell responses to AZD1222 COVID-19 vaccine (dated by TCRdb to the early 2020s). According to the study, the label for this sample's time point signals: baseline before first vaccination. The treatment or condition label for this specimen denotes: meningococcal conjugate vaccine given as trial control. Preparation of the library involved the immunoSEQ multiplex PCR assay. TCRdb obtained this table from immuneACCESS and retained in-frame rearrangements with V and J assigned. These tables miss some clones; where compared with another copy, unresolved V genes account for less than half of the shortfall, and the remainder is unexplained. The sample profile shows around 160,000 clones; 75% to 90% of them were found once. Roughly 4% of the sample comes from the top ten. Here the sequenced sample was peripheral blood, taken on day 0 of MenACWY control vaccination. The source is an adult in good health.

This sequence joins TRBV5-8 and TRBJ2-1; perhaps TRBD2 as D (5 bases). CDR1 and CDR2 from the germline V gene are SGHTS and YDEGEE. The CDR3 covers 15 residues. V shed 4 bases and J shed 7 bases, with 18 bases lying between them. The CDR3 here is CASSPEDSTGNEQFF. The CDR3 region has the DNA TGTGCCAGCAGCCCGGAAGACTCGACGGGGAATGAGCAGTTCTTC.

The chain uses TRBV5-8 and TRBJ1-3; D gene unclear. Trimming took 2 bases from V and 3 from J, leaving 6 bases between them. The CDR3 loop spans 13 amino acids. The germline CDR1 and CDR2 sequences are SGHTS and YDEGEE. This CDR3 is CASSLTVGNTIYF. DNA of the CDR3: TGTGCCAGCAGCTTAACGGTTGGAAACACCATATATTTT. The full variable domain, in which reference TRBV5-8 and TRBJ1-3 provide the parts outside the CDR3, is EAGVTQSPTHLIKTRGQQATLRCSPISGHTSVYWYQQALGLGLQFLLWYDEGEERNRGNFPPRFSGRQFPNYSSELNVNALELEDSALYLCASSLTVGNTIYFGEGSWLTVV.

This clone has just one count. The rearrangement uses TRBV6-2 or TRBV6-3 and TRBJ2-6; D is possibly TRBD1 (6 bases). Germline V gene sequence: CDR1 MNHEY, CDR2 SVGEGT. The CDR3 sequence is 15 residues long. Deletions cut 5 bases from V and 2 bases from J, with 10 bases between. The CDR3: CASSIGQTGANVLTF. CDR3 DNA sequence: TGTGCCAGCAGTATCGGACAGACTGGGGCCAACGTCCTGACTTTC.

This clone was observed once. The J gene is TRBJ2-2, the V gene TRBV11-2; tentative D call: TRBD1 (5 bases). The CDR3 is made up of 14 amino acids. Deletions cut 8 bases from V and 0 bases from J, with 10 bases between. CDR1 is SGHAT, CDR2 FQNNGV, per germline. CDR3 coding DNA: TGTGCCAGCGCCCGGACAACGAACACCGGGGAGCTGTTTTTT. Translated: CASARTTNTGELFF. Full variable domain (missing parts from reference TRBV11-2 and TRBJ2-2): EAGVAQSPRYKIIEKRQSVAFWCNPISGHATLYWYQQILGQGPKLLIQFQNNGVVDDSQLPKDRFSAERLKGVDSTLKIQPAKLEDSAVYLCASARTTNTGELFFGEGSRLTVL.

The CDR3: CATSRARQPTNEKLFF. CDR3 bases: TGTGCCACCAGCAGGGCCCGACAACCAACTAATGAAAAACTGTTTTTT. V and J are TRBV15 and TRBJ1-4; D is ambiguous. Trimming removed 3 bases at V and 0 bases at J, with 11 bases between. Germline V CDR1 and CDR2: LNHNV, YYDKDF (reference sequence). The CDR3 has 16 residues.

The chain links TRBV5-4 to TRBJ1-4, with D maybe TRBD1 (5 bases). The CDR3 sequence is 14 residues long. V dropped 2 bases and J dropped 8 bases, with 13 bases sitting between them. The germline V gene encodes CDR1 SGHNT and CDR2 YYREEE (reference sequence). The CDR3 region is CASSFAGAEEKLFF. CDR3 nucleotides: TGTGCCAGCAGCTTCGCTGGGGCAGAAGAAAAACTGTTTTTT.

The chain links TRBV5-6 to TRBJ1-2, with TRBD1 as a possible D gene (6 bases). V was clipped by 4 bases and J by 4 bases, with 23 bases between them. Germline CDR1 SGHDT, CDR2 YYEEEE. This CDR3 is 17 amino acids long. The CDR3 nucleotides are TGTGCCAGCAGCCAGAGGATCGGGGCAGGGGAAAGCTATGGCTACACCTTC. Its protein is CASSQRIGAGESYGYTF.

This chain links TRBV10-1 with TRBJ1-3; tentative D call: TRBD1 (6 bases). Germline V gene data show CDR1 as WNHNN and CDR2 as SYGVQD (reference sequence). V lost 5 bases and J 0 bases, leaving 8 bases between the germline ends. The CDR3 runs to 14 residues. The CDR3 sequence: CASSPDSSGNTIYF. Written as DNA, the CDR3 is TGCGCCAGCAGTCCGGACAGCTCTGGAAACACCATATATTTT.

This sequence joins TRBV6-2 or TRBV6-3 and TRBJ1-1; no reliable D call. V was pared by 6 bases and J by 2 bases, with 10 bases between. Germline assignment: CDR1 MNHEY and CDR2 SVGEGT. The CDR3 runs to 13 residues. The CDR3 reads CASSQRDNTEAFF. CDR3 nucleotide sequence: TGTGCCAGCAGCCAACGGGATAACACTGAAGCTTTCTTT.

The chain employs TRBV9 and TRBJ1-2, with TRBD1 identical over 12 bases. V shed 0 bases and J 6 bases; nucleotides not matched to a gene: 9. Germline lookup yields CDR1 SGDLS and CDR2 YYNGEE. The CDR3 is 17 amino acids. CDR3 loop: CASSVVGTGGAMDGYTF. CDR3 nucleotide sequence: TGTGCCAGCAGCGTAGTAGGGACAGGGGGCGCAATGGATGGCTACACCTTC. Drawing the rest from reference TRBV9 and TRBJ1-2, the complete variable domain is DSGVTQTPKHLITATGQRVTLRCSPRSGDLSVYWYQQSLDQGLQFLIQYYNGEERAKGNILERFSAQQFPDLHSELNLSSLELGDSALYFCASSVVGTGGAMDGYTFGSGTRLTVV.

This sequence joins TRBV3-1 (or the pseudogene TRBV3-2) and TRBJ2-1; D is uncertain. The CDR3 is 12 amino acids. Between the trimmed V and J ends, which lost 4 bases and 7 bases, there was a span of 8 bases. Germline CDR1 LGHDT, CDR2 YNNKEL (reference sequence). The CDR3 loop is CASSRFGNEQFF. The CDR3 coding sequence is TGTGCCAGCAGCCGCTTCGGGAATGAGCAGTTCTTC.

The chain is built from TRBV20-1 and TRBJ1-6, with 9 nucleotides matching TRBD1. Germline-derived CDR1 and CDR2 are DFQATT and SNEGSKA (reference sequence). CDR3 length: 17 amino acids. Trimming at V came to 6 bases and at J to 0 bases, leaving 9 bases not matched to a gene. The CDR3 is CSASRTGADSYNSPLHF. In DNA, the CDR3 is TGCAGTGCGAGTAGGACAGGGGCCGACTCCTATAATTCACCCCTCCACTTT.

The chain links TRBV10-1 to TRBJ1-5, with 11 positions matching TRBD1. V lost 6 bases to trimming and J lost 6 bases; unmatched junction nucleotides: 13. The V gene's germline CDR1 is WNHNN and CDR2 SYGVQD (reference sequence). The CDR3 consists of 17 residues. The CDR3 coding sequence is TGCGCCAGCAGGGGATCTGATAGGACAGGGGGCAGTCAGCCCCAGCATTTT. Translated, it gives CASRGSDRTGGSQPQHF.

The V call is TRBV9, the J call TRBJ1-2, with unresolved D. The CDR3 loop spans 14 amino acids. Trimming took off 0 bases at V and 6 bases at J, with 12 bases between the two ends. Germline lookup yields CDR1 SGDLS and CDR2 YYNGEE. CDR3 sequence: CASSVGQSKHGYTF. CDR3 nucleotides: TGTGCCAGCAGCGTAGGGCAGAGCAAGCATGGCTACACCTTC.

This clone occurred once. The rearrangement joins TRBV2 to TRBJ1-2; no clear D. This CDR3 has 13 residues. From germline, CDR1 is SNHLY and CDR2 FYNNEI. Trimming took 10 bases from V and 8 from J, leaving 20 bases between them. The CDR3 nucleotides are TGTGCCACTCTCCCAAGTGAAAGGGTAGGCTACACCTTC. This encodes CATLPSERVGYTF.

V usage is TRBV7-9 and J usage is TRBJ2-1; 9 bases line up with TRBD2. The V segment lost 5 bases and the J segment 1 base; nucleotides outside the gene matches: 6. The length of the CDR3 is 16 residues. Germline loops: CDR1 SEHNR, CDR2 FQNEAQ (reference sequence). The CDR3 region is CASSISGGLSYNEQFF. In DNA form, the CDR3 reads TGTGCCAGCAGCATCAGCGGGGGGCTTTCCTACAATGAGCAGTTCTTC.

The chain recombines TRBV6-1 with TRBJ2-5; D is ambiguous. V lost 3 bases to trimming and J lost 7 bases, with 9 bases between them. CDR3 size: 12 residues. Germline V gives CDR1 MNHNS, CDR2 SASEGT. The CDR3 DNA is TGTGCCAGCAGTGAGCCCGTGGCGACCCAGTACTTC. Protein product: CASSEPVATQYF.

V is TRBV5-4 and J is TRBJ1-2; 7 bases line up with TRBD1. Germline V gene data show CDR1 as SGHNT and CDR2 as YYREEE (reference sequence). Trimming cost V 0 bases and J 5 bases; bases outside gene matches: 10. The CDR3 has 16 residues. The CDR3 DNA is TGTGCCAGCAGCTTGGACCCGACAGGGAATGGATATGGCTACACCTTC. This sequence encodes CASSLDPTGNGYGYTF.

The chain uses TRBV29-1 and TRBJ2-5; D gene uncertain. The CDR3 contains 11 residues. The germline V gene has CDR1 SQVTM and CDR2 ANQGSEA. The V end lost 4 bases, the J end lost 1 base, and 4 bases lay between the germline ends. CDR3 sequence (DNA): TGCAGCGTTGGAAGCCAAGAGACCCAGTACTTC. Translation: CSVGSQETQYF. The whole variable domain, filled in from reference TRBV29-1 and TRBJ2-5, reads SAVISQKPSRDICQRGTSLTIQCQVDSQVTMMFWYRQQPGQSLTLIATANQGSEATYESGFVIDKFPISRPNLTFSTLTVSNMSPEDSSIYLCSVGSQETQYFGPGTRLLVL.

The V and J genes are TRBV28 and TRBJ2-1; D perhaps matches TRBD2 (6 bases). CDR1 is MDHEN and CDR2 is SYDVKM in the germline V gene. CDR3 size: 12 residues. V gave up 4 bases and J gave up 10 bases, with 11 bases separating them. The CDR3 region is CASSSNRGEQFF. The CDR3, as DNA: TGTGCCAGCAGTTCGAATCGGGGGGAGCAGTTCTTC.